This T cell receptor (beta chain) was recorded in a study of shared clonotypes between healthy human individuals. Across the study: Three CD4 naive, three CD4 memory, two CD8 naive and one CD8 memory plate were used per donor. General study findings and limits: For naive CD4 cells, approximately 5% of clonotypes were shared across a few donors.

Positively selected for CCR7, the CD45RO-negative cells used as naive CD8 cells excluded terminally differentiated effector memory CD45RA+ cells. A remark on this clone: Antigen: not known.

V was pared by 5 bases and J by 1 base, with 11 bases between. Per germline, CDR1 SEHNR and CDR2 FQNEAQ (reference sequence). This CDR3 is built from 14 residues. Clones were read by immunoSEQ multiplex PCR, and TCRdb kept only the in-frame ones, dropping some. The sample shows fewer than 1 million clones, approximately 97% of them seen only once. The sample comprised naive CD8+ T cells sorted from blood. V and J are TRBV7-9 and TRBJ1-1; D unresolved. This receptor was identified in a man younger than 45 in good health. The CDR3, as DNA: TGTGCCAGCAGCCCAAACACAGCGAACACTGAAGCTTTCTTT. It codes for CASSPNTANTEAFF.